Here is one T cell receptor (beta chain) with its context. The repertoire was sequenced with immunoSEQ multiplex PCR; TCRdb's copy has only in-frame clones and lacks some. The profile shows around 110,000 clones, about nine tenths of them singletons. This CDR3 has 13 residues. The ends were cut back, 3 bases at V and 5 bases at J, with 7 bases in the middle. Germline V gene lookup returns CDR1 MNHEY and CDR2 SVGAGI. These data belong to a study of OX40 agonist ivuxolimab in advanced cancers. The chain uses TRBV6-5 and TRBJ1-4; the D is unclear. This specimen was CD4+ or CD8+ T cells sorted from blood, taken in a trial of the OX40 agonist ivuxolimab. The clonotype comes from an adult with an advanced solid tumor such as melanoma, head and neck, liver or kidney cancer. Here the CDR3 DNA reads TGTGCCAGCAGTTATGACAAGAATGAAAAACTGTTTTTT. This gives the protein CASSYDKNEKLFF.